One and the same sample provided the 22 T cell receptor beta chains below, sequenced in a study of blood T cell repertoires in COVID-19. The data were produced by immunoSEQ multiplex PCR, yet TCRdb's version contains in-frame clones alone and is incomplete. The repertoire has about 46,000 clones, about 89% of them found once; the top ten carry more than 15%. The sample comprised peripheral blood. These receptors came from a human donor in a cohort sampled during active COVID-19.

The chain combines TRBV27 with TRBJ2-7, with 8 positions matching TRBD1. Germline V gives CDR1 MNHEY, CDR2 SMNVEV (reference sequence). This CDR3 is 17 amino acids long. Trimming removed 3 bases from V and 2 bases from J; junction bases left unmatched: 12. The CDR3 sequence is CASSFAGQGIGTYEQYF. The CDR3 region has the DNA TGTGCCAGCAGTTTCGCCGGACAGGGTATCGGAACCTACGAGCAGTACTTC.

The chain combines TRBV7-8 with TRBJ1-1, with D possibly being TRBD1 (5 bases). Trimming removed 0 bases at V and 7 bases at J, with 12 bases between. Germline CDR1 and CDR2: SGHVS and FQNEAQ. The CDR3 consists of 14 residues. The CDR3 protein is CASSLADQGFEAFF. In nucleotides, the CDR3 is TGTGCCAGCAGCTTAGCTGACCAGGGCTTTGAAGCTTTCTTT.

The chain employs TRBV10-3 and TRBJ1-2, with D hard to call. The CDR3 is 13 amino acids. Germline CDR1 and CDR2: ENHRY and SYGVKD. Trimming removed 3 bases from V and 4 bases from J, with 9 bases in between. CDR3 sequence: CAISDGGIYGYTF. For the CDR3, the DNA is TGTGCCATCAGTGATGGCGGAATCTATGGCTACACCTTC.

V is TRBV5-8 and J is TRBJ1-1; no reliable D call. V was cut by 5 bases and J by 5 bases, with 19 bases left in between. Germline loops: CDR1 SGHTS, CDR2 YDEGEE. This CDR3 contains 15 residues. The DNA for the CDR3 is TGTGCCAGCAGATTCCCCGGGGTGGCCTTTACTGAAGCTTTCTTT. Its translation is CASRFPGVAFTEAFF.

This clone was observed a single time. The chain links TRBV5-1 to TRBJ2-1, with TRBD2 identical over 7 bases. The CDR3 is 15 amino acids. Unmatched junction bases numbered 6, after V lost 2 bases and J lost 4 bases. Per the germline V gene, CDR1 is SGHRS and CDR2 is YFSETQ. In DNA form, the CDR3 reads TGCGCCAGCAGCTTCGGGAGGTCCGAATACAATGAGCAGTTCTTC. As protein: CASSFGRSEYNEQFF.

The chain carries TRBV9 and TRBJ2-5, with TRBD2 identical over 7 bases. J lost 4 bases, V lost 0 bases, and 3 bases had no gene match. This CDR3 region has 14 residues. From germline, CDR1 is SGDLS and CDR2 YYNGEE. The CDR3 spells CASSVAPSGETQYF. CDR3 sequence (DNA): TGTGCCAGCAGCGTAGCCCCTAGCGGAGAGACCCAGTACTTC.

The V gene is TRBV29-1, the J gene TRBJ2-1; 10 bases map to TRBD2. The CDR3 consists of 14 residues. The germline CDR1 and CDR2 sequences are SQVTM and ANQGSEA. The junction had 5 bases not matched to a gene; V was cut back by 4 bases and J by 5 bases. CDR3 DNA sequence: TGCAGCGTTGGTCTAGCGGGGGCCAACAATGAGCAGTTCTTC. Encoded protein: CSVGLAGANNEQFF.

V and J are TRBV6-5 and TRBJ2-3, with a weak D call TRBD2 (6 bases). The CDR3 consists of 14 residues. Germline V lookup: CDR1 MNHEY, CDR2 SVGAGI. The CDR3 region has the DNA TGTGCAACGACTGCTAGCGCCAGCACAGATACGCAGTATTTT. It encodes CATTASASTDTQYF.

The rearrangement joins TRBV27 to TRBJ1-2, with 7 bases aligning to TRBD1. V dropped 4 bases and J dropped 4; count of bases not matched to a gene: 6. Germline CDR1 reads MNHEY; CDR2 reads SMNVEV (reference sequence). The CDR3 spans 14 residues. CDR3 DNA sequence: TGTGCCAGCAGTTCTACAAGGGACAGCTATGGCTACACCTTC. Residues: CASSSTRDSYGYTF.

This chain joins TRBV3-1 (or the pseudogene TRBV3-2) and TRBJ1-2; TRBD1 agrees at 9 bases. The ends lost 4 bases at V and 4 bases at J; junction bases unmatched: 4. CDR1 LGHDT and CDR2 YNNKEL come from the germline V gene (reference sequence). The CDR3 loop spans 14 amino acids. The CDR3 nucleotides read TGTGCCAGCAGCCCGACAGGGGGACTCTATGGCTACACCTTC. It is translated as CASSPTGGLYGYTF.

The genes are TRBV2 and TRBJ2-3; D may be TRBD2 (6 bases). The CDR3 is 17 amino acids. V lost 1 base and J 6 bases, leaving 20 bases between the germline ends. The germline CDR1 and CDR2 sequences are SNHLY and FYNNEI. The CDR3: CASSEGSLTRDGDTQYF. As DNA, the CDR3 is TGTGCCAGCAGTGAAGGGTCTCTAACGCGGGACGGGGATACGCAGTATTTT.

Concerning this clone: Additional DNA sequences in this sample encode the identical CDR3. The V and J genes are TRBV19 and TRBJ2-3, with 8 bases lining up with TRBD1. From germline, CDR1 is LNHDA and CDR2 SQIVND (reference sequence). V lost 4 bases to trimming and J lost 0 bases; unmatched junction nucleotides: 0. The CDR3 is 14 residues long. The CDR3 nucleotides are TGTGCCAGTAGTAGGGACAGGAGCACAGATACGCAGTATTTT. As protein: CASSRDRSTDTQYF.

The CDR3 protein is CASSFDRNYGYTF. DNA for the CDR3: TGTGCCAGCAGTTTCGACAGAAACTATGGCTACACCTTC. The chain is built from TRBV7-2 and TRBJ1-2, with D possibly matching TRBD1 (5 bases). The CDR3 is made up of 13 amino acids. Trimming took off 6 bases at V and 2 bases at J, with 10 bases between the two ends. Germline V gene data show CDR1 as SGHTA and CDR2 as FQGNSA.

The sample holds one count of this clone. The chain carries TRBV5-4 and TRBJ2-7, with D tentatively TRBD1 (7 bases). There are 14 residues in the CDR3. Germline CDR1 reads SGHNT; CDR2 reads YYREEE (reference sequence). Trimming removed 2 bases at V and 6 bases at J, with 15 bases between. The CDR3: CASSFRDRDFEQYF. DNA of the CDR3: TGTGCCAGCAGCTTTAGAGACAGGGACTTCGAGCAGTACTTC.

The CDR3 nucleotides are TGTGCCAGCAGCTTGGAAGGCGGCCTCACAGATACGCAGTATTTT. Translating it yields CASSLEGGLTDTQYF. This chain connects TRBV5-4 to TRBJ2-3; D gene uncertain. CDR3 length equals 15 residues. V dropped 0 bases and J dropped 2 bases, with 10 bases sitting between them. Germline CDR1 reads SGHNT; CDR2 reads YYREEE (reference sequence). The full variable domain, with the rest looked up from reference TRBV5-4 and TRBJ2-3, is ETGVTQSPTHLIKTRGQQVTLRCSSQSGHNTVSWYQQALGQGPQFIFQYYREEENGRGNFPPRFSGLQFPNYSSELNVNALELDDSALYLCASSLEGGLTDTQYFGPGTRLTVL.

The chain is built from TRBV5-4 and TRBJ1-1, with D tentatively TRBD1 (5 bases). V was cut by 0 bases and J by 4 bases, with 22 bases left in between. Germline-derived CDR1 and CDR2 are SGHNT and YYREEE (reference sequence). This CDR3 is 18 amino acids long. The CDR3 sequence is CASSLEGDLSFSTTEAFF. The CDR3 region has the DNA TGTGCCAGCAGCTTGGAAGGGGATCTTTCCTTTTCCACCACTGAAGCTTTCTTT.

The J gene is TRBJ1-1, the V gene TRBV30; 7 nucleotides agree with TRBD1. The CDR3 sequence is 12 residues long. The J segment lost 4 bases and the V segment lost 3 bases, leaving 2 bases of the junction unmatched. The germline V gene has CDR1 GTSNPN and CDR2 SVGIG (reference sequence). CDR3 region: CAWRPGGTEAFF. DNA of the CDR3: TGTGCCTGGAGGCCAGGGGGCACTGAAGCTTTCTTT.

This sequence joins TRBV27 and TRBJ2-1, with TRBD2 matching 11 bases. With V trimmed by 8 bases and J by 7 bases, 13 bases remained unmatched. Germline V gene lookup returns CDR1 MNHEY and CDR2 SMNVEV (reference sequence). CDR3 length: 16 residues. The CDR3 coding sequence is TGTGCCAGCCGCACTAGCGGGAGTTCCCTCTGGAATGAGCAGTTCTTC. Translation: CASRTSGSSLWNEQFF.

Here the CDR3 reads CASSYGGGGADEQYF. The CDR3 bases are TGTGCCAGCAGCTACGGCGGCGGGGGGGCGGACGAGCAGTACTTC. This chain joins TRBV7-3 and TRBJ2-7; the match to TRBD2 covers 9 bases. This CDR3 is 15 amino acids long. From germline, CDR1 is SGHTA and CDR2 FQGTGA. V was pared by 4 bases and J by 5 bases, with 9 bases of the junction left unmatched.

This CDR3 reads CASNPGMGFEAFF. The CDR3 DNA reads TGTGCCAGTAACCCGGGAATGGGATTTGAAGCTTTCTTT. The chain joins TRBV19 to TRBJ1-1; D is undetermined. CDR1 LNHDA and CDR2 SQIVND come from the germline V gene (reference sequence). The CDR3 spans 13 residues. Between the trimmed V and J ends, which lost 7 bases and 7 bases, there was a span of 16 bases.

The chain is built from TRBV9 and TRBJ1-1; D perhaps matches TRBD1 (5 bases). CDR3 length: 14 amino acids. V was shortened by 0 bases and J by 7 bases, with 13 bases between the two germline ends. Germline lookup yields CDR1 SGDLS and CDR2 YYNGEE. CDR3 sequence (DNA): TGTGCCAGCAGCGTAGGTGGGACTACTGGTGAAGCTTTCTTT. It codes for CASSVGGTTGEAFF.

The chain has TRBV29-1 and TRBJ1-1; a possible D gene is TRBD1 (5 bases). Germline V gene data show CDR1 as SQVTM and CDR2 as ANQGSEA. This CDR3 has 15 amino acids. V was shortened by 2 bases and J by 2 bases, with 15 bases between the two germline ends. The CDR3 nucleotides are TGCAGCGTTGAATCGGGAGGGGCTACTAACACTGAAGCTTTCTTT. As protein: CSVESGGATNTEAFF.